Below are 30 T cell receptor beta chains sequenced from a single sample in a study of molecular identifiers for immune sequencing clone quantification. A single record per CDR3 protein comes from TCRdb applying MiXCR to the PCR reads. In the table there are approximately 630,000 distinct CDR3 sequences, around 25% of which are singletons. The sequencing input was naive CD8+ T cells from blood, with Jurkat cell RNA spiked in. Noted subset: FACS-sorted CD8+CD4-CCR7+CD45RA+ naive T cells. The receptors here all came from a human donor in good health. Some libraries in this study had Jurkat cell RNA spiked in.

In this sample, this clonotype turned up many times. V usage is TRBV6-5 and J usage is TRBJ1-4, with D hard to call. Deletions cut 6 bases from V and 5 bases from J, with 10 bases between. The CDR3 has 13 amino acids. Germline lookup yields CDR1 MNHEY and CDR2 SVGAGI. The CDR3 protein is CASSLQQNEKLFF. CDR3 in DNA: TGTGCCAGCAGCCTTCAGCAAAATGAAAAACTGTTTTTT.

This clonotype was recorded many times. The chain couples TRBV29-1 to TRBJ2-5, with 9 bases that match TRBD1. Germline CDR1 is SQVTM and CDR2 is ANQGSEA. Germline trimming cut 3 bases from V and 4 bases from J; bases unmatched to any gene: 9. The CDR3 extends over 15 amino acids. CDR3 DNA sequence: TGCAGCGTTGACAGTGGCGGACAGGGGACAGAGACCCAGTACTTC. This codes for CSVDSGGQGTETQYF.

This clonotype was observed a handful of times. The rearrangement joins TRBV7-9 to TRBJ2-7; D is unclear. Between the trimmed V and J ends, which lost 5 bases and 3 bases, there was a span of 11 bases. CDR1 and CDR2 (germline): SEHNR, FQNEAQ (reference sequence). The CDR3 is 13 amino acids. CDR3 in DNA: TGTGCCAGCAGCACCTCCCACAACTACGAGCAGTACTTC. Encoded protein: CASSTSHNYEQYF.

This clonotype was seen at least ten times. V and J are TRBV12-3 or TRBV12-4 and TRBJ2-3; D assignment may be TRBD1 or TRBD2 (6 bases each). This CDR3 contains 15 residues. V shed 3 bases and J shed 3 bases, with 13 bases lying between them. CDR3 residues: CASSLWQGRTDTQYF. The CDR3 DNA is TGTGCCAGCAGTTTGTGGCAGGGGAGGACAGATACGCAGTATTTT.

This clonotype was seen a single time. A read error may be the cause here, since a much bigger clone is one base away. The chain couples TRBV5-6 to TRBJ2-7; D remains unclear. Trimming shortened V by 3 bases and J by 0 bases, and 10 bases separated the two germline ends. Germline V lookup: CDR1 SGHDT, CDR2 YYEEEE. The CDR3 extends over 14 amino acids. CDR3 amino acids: CASSSGYSSYEQYF. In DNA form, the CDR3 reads TGTGCCAGCAGCTCTGGGTACAGCTCCTACGAGCAGTACTTC.

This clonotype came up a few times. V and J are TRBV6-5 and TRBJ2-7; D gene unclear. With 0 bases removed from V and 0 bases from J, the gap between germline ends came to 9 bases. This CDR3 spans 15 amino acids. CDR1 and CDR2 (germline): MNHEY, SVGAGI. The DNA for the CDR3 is TGTGCCAGCAGTTACTCGGTGTACACCTCCTACGAGCAGTACTTC. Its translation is CASSYSVYTSYEQYF.

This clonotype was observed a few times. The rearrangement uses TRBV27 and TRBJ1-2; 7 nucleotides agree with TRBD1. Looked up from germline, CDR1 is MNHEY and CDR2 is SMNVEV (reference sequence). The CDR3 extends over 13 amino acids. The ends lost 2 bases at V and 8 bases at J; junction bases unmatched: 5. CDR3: CASSLAGGLGYTF. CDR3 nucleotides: TGTGCCAGCAGTTTAGCAGGGGGGCTCGGCTACACCTTC.

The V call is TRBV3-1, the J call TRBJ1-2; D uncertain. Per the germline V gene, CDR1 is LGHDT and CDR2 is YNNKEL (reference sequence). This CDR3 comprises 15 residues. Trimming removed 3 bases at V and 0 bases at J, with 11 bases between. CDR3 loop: CASSQRESANYGYTF. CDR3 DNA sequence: TGTGCCAGCAGCCAGCGGGAGTCAGCTAACTATGGCTACACCTTC. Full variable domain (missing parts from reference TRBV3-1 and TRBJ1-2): DTAVSQTPKYLVTQMGNDKSIKCEQNLGHDTMYWYKQDSKKFLKIMFSYNNKELIINETVPNRFSPKSPDKAHLNLHINSLELGDSAVYFCASSQRESANYGYTFGSGTRLTVV.

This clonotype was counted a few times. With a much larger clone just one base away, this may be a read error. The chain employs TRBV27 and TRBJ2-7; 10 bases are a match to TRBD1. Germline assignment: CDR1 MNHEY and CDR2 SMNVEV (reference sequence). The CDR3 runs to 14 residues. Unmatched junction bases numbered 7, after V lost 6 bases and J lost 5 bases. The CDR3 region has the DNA TGTGCCAGCAGCTCCGGGACAGGGGTCCACGAGCAGTACTTC. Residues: CASSSGTGVHEQYF.

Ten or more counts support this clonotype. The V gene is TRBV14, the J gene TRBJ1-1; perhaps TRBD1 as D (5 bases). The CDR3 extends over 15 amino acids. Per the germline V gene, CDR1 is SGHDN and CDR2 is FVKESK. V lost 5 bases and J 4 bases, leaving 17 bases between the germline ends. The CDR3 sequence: CASSKRPGSVTEAFF. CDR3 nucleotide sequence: TGTGCCAGCAGCAAACGACCAGGGTCGGTCACTGAAGCTTTCTTT.

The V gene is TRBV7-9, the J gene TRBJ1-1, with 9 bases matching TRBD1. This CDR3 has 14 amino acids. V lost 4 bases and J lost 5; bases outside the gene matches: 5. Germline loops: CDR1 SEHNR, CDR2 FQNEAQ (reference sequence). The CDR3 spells CASSSTGGWTEAFF. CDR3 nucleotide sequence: TGTGCCAGCAGCTCGACAGGGGGTTGGACTGAAGCTTTCTTT. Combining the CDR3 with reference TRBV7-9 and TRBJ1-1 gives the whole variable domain DTGVSQNPRHKITKRGQNVTFRCDPISEHNRLYWYRQTLGQGPEFLTYFQNEAQLEKSRLLSDRFSAERPKGSFSTLEIQRTEQGDSAMYLCASSSTGGWTEAFFGQGTRLTVV.

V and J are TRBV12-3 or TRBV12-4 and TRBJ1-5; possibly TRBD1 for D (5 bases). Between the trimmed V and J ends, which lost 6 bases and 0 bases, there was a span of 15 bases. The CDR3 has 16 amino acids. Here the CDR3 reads CASRDPTESSNQPQHF. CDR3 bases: TGTGCCAGCAGGGACCCGACAGAAAGTAGCAATCAGCCCCAGCATTTT.

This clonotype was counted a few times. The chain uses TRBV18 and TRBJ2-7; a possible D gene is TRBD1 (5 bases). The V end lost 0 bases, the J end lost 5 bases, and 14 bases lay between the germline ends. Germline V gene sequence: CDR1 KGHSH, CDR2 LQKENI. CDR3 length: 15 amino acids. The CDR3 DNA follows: TGTGCCAGCTCACCACCGGACCAGGGCGGCCACGAGCAGTACTTC. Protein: CASSPPDQGGHEQYF.

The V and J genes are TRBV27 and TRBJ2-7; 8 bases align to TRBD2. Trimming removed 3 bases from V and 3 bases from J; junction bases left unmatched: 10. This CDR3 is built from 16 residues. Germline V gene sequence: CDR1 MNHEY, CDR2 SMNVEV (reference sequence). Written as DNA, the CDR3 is TGTGCCAGCAGTTTGGCTTGGAGCGGGGGATTCTACGAGCAGTACTTC. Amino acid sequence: CASSLAWSGGFYEQYF.

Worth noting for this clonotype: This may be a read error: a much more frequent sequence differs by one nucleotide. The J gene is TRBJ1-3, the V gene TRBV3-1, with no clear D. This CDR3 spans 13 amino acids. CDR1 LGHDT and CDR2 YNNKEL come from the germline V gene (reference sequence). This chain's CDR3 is CASSQEPGNTTYF. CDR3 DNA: TGTGCCAGCAGCCAAGAACCTGGAAACACCACATATTTT.

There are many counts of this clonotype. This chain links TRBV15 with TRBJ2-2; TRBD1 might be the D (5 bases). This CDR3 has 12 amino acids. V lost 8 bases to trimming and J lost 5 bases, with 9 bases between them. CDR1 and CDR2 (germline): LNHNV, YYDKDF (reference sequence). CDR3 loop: CATAQGTGELFF. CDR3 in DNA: TGTGCCACCGCCCAGGGAACCGGGGAGCTGTTTTTT.

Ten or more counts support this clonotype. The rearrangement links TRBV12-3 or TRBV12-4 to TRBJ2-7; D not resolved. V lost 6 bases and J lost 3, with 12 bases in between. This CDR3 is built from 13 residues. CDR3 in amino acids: CASSPLPDYEQYF. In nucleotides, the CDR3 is TGTGCCAGCAGCCCCCTGCCGGACTACGAGCAGTACTTC.

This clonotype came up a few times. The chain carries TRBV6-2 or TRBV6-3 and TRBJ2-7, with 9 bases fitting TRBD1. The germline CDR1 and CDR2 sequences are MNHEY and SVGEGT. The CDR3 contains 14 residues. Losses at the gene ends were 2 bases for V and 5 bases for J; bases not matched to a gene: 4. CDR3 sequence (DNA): TGTGCCAGCAGTTACCGGACAGGGGCGGACGAGCAGTACTTC. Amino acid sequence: CASSYRTGADEQYF.

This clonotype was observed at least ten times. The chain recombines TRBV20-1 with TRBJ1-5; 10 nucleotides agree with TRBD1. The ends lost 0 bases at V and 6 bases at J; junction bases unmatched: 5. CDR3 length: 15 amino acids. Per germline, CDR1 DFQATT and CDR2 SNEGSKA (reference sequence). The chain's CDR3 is CSARESDRGFQPQHF. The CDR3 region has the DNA TGCAGTGCTAGAGAATCGGACAGGGGGTTTCAGCCCCAGCATTTT.

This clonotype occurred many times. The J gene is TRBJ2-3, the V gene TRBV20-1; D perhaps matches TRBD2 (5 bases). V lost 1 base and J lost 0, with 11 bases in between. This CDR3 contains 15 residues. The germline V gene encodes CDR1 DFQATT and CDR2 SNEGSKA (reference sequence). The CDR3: CSARARGESTDTQYF. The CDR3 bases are TGCAGTGCTAGAGCACGGGGAGAAAGCACAGATACGCAGTATTTT.

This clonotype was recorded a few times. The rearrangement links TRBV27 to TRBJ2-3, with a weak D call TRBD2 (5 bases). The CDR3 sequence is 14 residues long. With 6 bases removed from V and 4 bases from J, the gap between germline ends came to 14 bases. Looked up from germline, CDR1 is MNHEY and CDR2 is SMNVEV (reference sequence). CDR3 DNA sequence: TGTGCCAGCAGAACAGATTTCGGGGCAGATACGCAGTATTTT. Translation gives CASRTDFGADTQYF.

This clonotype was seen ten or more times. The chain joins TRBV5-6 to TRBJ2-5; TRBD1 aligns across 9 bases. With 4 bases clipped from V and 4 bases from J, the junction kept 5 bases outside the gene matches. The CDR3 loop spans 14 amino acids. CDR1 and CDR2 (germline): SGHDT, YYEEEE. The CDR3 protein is CASSIGTGLETQYF. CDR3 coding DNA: TGTGCCAGCAGCATCGGGACAGGGCTAGAGACCCAGTACTTC.

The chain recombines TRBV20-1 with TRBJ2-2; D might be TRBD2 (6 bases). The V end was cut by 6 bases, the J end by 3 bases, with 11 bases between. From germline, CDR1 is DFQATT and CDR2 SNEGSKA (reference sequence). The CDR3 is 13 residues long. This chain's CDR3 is CSAREVYTGELFF. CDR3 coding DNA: TGCAGTGCAAGGGAGGTCTACACCGGGGAGCTGTTTTTT.

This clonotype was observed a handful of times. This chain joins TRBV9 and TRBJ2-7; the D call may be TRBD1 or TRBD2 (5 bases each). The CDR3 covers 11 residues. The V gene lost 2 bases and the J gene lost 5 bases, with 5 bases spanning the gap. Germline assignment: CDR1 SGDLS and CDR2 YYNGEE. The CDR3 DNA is TGTGCCAGCAGCGTGGGGGACGAGCAGTACTTC. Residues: CASSVGDEQYF.

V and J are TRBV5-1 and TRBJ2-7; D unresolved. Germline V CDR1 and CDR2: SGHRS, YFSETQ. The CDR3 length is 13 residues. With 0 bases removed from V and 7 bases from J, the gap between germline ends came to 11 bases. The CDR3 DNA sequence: TGCGCCAGCAGCTTGGAGGGTCCCTCGGAGCAGTACTTC. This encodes CASSLEGPSEQYF.

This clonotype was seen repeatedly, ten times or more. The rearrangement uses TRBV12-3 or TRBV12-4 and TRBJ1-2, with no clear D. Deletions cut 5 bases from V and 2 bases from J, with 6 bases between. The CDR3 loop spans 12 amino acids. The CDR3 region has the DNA TGTGCCAGCAGTCCTAACAACTATGGCTACACCTTC. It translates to CASSPNNYGYTF.

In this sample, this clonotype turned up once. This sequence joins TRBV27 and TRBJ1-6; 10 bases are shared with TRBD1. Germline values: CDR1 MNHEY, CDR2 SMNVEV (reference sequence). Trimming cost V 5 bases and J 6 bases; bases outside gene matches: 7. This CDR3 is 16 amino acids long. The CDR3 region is CASSQGTGVLNSPLHF. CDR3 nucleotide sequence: TGTGCCAGCAGTCAGGGGACAGGGGTTCTTAATTCACCCCTCCACTTT.

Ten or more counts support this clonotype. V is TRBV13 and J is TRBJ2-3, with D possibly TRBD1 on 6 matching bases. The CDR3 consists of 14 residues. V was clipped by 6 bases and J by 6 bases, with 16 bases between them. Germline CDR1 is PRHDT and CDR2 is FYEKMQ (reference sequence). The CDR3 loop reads CASRIQGLGDTQYF. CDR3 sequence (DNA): TGTGCCAGCAGAATACAGGGTCTTGGGGATACGCAGTATTTT.

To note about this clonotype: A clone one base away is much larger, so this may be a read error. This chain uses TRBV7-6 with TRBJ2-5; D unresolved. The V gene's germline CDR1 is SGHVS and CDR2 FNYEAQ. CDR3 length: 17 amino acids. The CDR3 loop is CASSLAGVPRYQEPQYF. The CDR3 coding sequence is TGTGCCAGCAGCTTAGCCGGTGTCCCCAGGTACCAAGAGCCCCAGTACTTC.

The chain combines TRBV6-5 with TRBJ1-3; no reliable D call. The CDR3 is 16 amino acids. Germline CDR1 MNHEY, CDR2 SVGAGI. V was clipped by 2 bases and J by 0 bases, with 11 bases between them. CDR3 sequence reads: CASSYRALSSGNTIYF. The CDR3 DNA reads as TGTGCCAGCAGTTACAGGGCTCTTAGCTCTGGAAACACCATATATTTT.